The rows below give T cell receptor beta chains drawn from one sample of a study of T-cell memory formation after mild COVID-19. One entry per CDR3 protein, called by TCRdb with MiXCR from the 5' RACE reads. The sample shows nearly 110,000 distinct CDR3 sequences, around 11% of them seen only once. The specimen was PBMCs or a T cell subset sorted from them (not recorded which). Receptors originate from an adult woman who had mild COVID-19 (a few samples of this study predate the infection). Cell type and time point are not known. The CDR3 runs from the conserved cysteine through the conserved F or W. D genes are given only for firm matches. The size entry is marked missing in some rows and otherwise reads once, few, many or a size class.

>-|TRBV19|TRBJ1-1|TRBD1
TGTGCCTCGGGCAGGGGGCCCACTGAAGCTTTCTTT
CASGRGPTEAFF
>few|TRBV7-9|TRBJ2-5|-
TGTGCCAGCAGCCAGCCCCTCGTGACGGTCCAAGAGACCCAGTACTTC
CASSQPLVTVQETQYF
>many|TRBV7-9|TRBJ2-5|-
TGTGCCAGCGTCCGTGGGGGAGAGACCCAGTACTTC
CASVRGGETQYF
>few|TRBV3-1|TRBJ2-7|TRBD2
TGTGCCAGCAGCCAAGATTTTGGGGCGGGAGAAGGGTCCTACGAGCAGTACTTC
CASSQDFGAGEGSYEQYF
>-|TRBV27|TRBJ1-5|-
TGTGCCAGCAGTCTGGGGCTGCCCCATCAGCCCCAGCATTTT
CASSLGLPHQPQHF
>-|TRBV12-3/TRBV12-4|TRBJ2-1|TRBD2
TGTGCCAGCAGTTTTGGCGGGGGGTGGAACAATGAGCAGTTCTTC
CASSFGGGWNNEQFF
>-|TRBV10-3|TRBJ1-5|-
TGTGCCATCAGTGAGCCTGGGGAAGGGTACGGCAATCAGCCCCAGCATTTT
CAISEPGEGYGNQPQHF
>-|TRBV7-2|TRBJ1-2|-
TGTGCCAGCAGCCAAGTCCTCGATCAGGGCGGCTACACCTTC
CASSQVLDQGGYTF
>few|TRBV4-1|TRBJ2-1|-
TGCGCCAGCAGCCAAGATGGGGCAGGTTCCTACAATGAGCAGTTCTTC
CASSQDGAGSYNEQFF
>many|TRBV7-8|TRBJ2-7|-
TGTGCCAGTCAAAACGGGGGCTTTTCGACCTACGAGCAGTACTTC
CASQNGGFSTYEQYF
>few|TRBV5-4|TRBJ2-5|TRBD1
TGTGCCAGCAGCCCGGGACAGCGGTACCAAGAGACCCAGTACTTC
CASSPGQRYQETQYF
>few|TRBV10-3|TRBJ1-5|-
TGTGCCATCAGCCAACAAGGGCCCCAAGGGCCCCAGCATTTT
CAISQQGPQGPQHF
>few|TRBV3-1|TRBJ1-1|TRBD1
TGTGCCAGCAGCCAACAAGGACAGGGGTGGAGTACTGAAGCTTTCTTT
CASSQQGQGWSTEAFF
>few|TRBV4-3|TRBJ2-3|TRBD2
TGCGCCAGCAGCCAAGACCTAGCGGGAGAGGATACGCAGTATTTT
CASSQDLAGEDTQYF
>-|TRBV20-1|TRBJ1-1|-
TGCAGTGCTAGCCTGGACAGAGACTACACTGAAGCTTTCTTT
CSASLDRDYTEAFF
>few|TRBV12-3/TRBV12-4|TRBJ1-5|-
TGTGCCAGCAGTTACAGACCAGGGGAGCCCCAGCATTTT
CASSYRPGEPQHF
>-|TRBV9|TRBJ2-7|-
TGTGCCAGCAGCGTAGCGGGGGGCCACTCCTACGAGCAGTACTTC
CASSVAGGHSYEQYF
>few|TRBV4-3|TRBJ2-2|TRBD2
TGCGCCAGCAGCCAAGATTGGCCTAGCGGAGGGGACACCGGGGAGCTGTTTTTT
CASSQDWPSGGDTGELFF
>few|TRBV27|TRBJ2-1|-
TGTGCCAGCCTTAGTCTTATGGGCGATGAGCAGTTCTTC
CASLSLMGDEQFF
>many|TRBV5-1|TRBJ2-3|-
TGCGCCAGCAGCTGGACTACAGTGGCAGATACGCAGTATTTT
CASSWTTVADTQYF
>-|TRBV20-1|TRBJ2-1|-
TGCAGTTTCAAGGCATTGAATGAGCAGTTCTTC
CSFKALNEQFF
>few|TRBV7-9|TRBJ2-7|-
TGTGCCAGCAGCGTTAGCGGTCCAGACTACGAGCAGTACTTC
CASSVSGPDYEQYF
>many|TRBV4-1|TRBJ2-7|-
TGCGCCAGCAGCCAACCGGGGACCGGAGACGAGCAGTACTTC
CASSQPGTGDEQYF
>many|TRBV5-6|TRBJ2-1|TRBD2
TGTGCCAGCAGCCCGGGGGGGTCGATTGAGCAGTTCTTC
CASSPGGSIEQFF
>-|TRBV11-2|TRBJ2-7|TRBD2
TGTGACAGCAGCCCGAGTTGGCTAGCGGGAGGAACCTCCTACGAGCAGTACTTC
CDSSPSWLAGGTSYEQYF
>-|TRBV30|TRBJ2-2|-
TGTGCCTGGAGTGTACGGGGGGCCCACACCGGGGAGCTGTTTTTT
CAWSVRGAHTGELFF
>few|TRBV13|TRBJ2-7|TRBD2
TGTGCCAGCGGCCCTAGCGGGAGGTACGAGCAGTACTTC
CASGPSGRYEQYF
>few|TRBV6-2/TRBV6-3|TRBJ2-5|TRBD2
TGTGCCAGCAGTCACTTCGGGGGGATCCAAGAGACCCAGTACTTC
CASSHFGGIQETQYF
>-|TRBV7-9|TRBJ2-1|-
TGTGCCAGCAGCCCCCCGGACAAGGCCCCCAATGAGCAGTTCTTC
CASSPPDKAPNEQFF
>-|TRBV20-1|TRBJ2-1|TRBD2
TGCAGTGCTAGCACTAGCGGACACTACAATGAGCAGTTCTTC
CSASTSGHYNEQFF
>few|TRBV13|TRBJ2-3|TRBD2
TGTGCCAGCAGACGGACTAGCGGGGGTTGGACAGATACGCAGTATTTT
CASRRTSGGWTDTQYF
>-|TRBV7-3|TRBJ2-7|-
TGTGCCAGCAGCTTAAGGGGGAGTGGTGACGAGCAGTACTTC
CASSLRGSGDEQYF
>-|TRBV2|TRBJ2-7|-
TGTGCCAGCAGTGAAATCGGGACGCCCCTCGAGCAGTACTTC
CASSEIGTPLEQYF
>-|TRBV5-1|TRBJ1-2|TRBD1
TGCGCCAGCAGCTGGGGACAGGGGGATTTCACCTTC
CASSWGQGDFTF
>many|TRBV4-1|TRBJ2-7|TRBD1
TGCGCCAGCAGCCTCTCCGGGACAGGAGTTGGGGAGCAGTACTTC
CASSLSGTGVGEQYF
>few|TRBV5-6|TRBJ2-3|-
TGTGCCAGCAGCTTGAATTTAGCCGGCCCCAACCCGGCAGATACGCAGTATTTT
CASSLNLAGPNPADTQYF
>few|TRBV20-1|TRBJ1-1|TRBD1
TGCAGTGCTAGAGATATCACGGGGACAGGGAGTTTGACTGAAGCTTTCTTT
CSARDITGTGSLTEAFF
>-|TRBV5-6|TRBJ2-1|-
TGTGCCAGCAGCTTCTTACCGGGACGGTACTCCTACAATGAGCAGTTCTTC
CASSFLPGRYSYNEQFF
>once|TRBV19|TRBJ2-3|TRBD2
TGTGCCAGTACCCTTAGCGGGGGCCTAATGGATACGCAGTATTTT
CASTLSGGLMDTQYF
>few|TRBV20-1|TRBJ2-5|-
TGCAGTGCTAGAGATTTAAAAAGGGGGGCCGGGGAGACCCAGTACTTC
CSARDLKRGAGETQYF
>-|TRBV3-1|TRBJ2-2|TRBD1
TGTGCCAGCAGCCGACCTGACAGGGCCTCGAACACCGGGGAGCTGTTTTTT
CASSRPDRASNTGELFF
>many|TRBV24-1|TRBJ2-1|-
TGTGCCACCAGTGATTTAGCGGATAGCAATGAGCAGTTCTTC
CATSDLADSNEQFF
>few|TRBV20-1|TRBJ2-7|TRBD2
TGCAGTGCTAGGGATGCCGGGACTAGCCACGAGCAGTACTTC
CSARDAGTSHEQYF
>few|TRBV29-1|TRBJ2-3|-
TGCAGCGTCCGCGGGGTAGCGGATACGCAGTATTTT
CSVRGVADTQYF
>few|TRBV11-2|TRBJ2-3|-
TGTGCCAGCAGCTTGATCACAGATACGCAGTATTTT
CASSLITDTQYF
>-|TRBV7-9|TRBJ2-1|-
TGTGCCAGCAGCCTCCCCCGGACCTCCACCGAGCAGTTCTTC
CASSLPRTSTEQFF
>-|TRBV7-9|TRBJ2-1|-
TGTGCCAGCAGCCCGGAGGGGAATGAGCAGTTCTTC
CASSPEGNEQFF
>few|TRBV7-6|TRBJ2-1|-
TGTGCCAGCAGCTTATCAGCGGGACAATCCAACAATGAGCAGTTCTTC
CASSLSAGQSNNEQFF
>-|TRBV18|TRBJ2-7|-
TGTGCCAGCTCACCAGGGGAAGGGGACTACGAGCAGTACTTC
CASSPGEGDYEQYF